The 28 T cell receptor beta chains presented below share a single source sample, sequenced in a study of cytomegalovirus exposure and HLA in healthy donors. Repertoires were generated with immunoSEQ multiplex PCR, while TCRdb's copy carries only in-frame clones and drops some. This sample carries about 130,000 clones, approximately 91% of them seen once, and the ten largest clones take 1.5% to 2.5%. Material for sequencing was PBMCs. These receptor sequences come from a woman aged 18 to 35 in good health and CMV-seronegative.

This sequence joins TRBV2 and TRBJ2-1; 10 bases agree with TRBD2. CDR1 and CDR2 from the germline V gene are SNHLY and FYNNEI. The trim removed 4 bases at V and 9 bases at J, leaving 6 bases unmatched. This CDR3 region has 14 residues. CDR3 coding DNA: TGTGCCAGCAGTGTGGAGCGGGAGGGAACTGAGCAGTTCTTC. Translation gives CASSVEREGTEQFF. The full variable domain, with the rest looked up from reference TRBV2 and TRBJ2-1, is EPEVTQTPSHQVTQMGQEVILRCVPISNHLYFYWYRQILGQKVEFLVSFYNNEISEKSEIFDDQFSVERPDGSNFTLKIRSTKLEDSAMYFCASSVEREGTEQFFGPGTRLTVL.

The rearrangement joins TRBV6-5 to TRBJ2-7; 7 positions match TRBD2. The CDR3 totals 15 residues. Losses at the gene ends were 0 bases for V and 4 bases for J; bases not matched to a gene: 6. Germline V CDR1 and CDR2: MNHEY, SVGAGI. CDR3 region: CASSYSLAESYEQYF. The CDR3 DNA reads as TGTGCCAGCAGTTACTCCCTAGCGGAGAGTTACGAGCAGTACTTC.

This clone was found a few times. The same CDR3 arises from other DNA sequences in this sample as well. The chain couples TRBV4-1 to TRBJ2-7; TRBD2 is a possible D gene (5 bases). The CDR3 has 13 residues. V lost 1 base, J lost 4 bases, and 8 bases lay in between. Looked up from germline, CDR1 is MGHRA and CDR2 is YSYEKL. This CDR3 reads CASSQGGSYEQYF. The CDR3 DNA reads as TGCGCCAGCAGCCAAGGCGGGTCGTACGAGCAGTACTTC.

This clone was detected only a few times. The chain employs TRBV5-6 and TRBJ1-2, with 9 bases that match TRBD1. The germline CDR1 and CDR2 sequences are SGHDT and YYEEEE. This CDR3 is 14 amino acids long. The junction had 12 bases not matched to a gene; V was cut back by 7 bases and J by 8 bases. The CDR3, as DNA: TGTGCCAGCTCTCGAAGGGACAGGGATGGGGGCTACACCTTC. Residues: CASSRRDRDGGYTF.

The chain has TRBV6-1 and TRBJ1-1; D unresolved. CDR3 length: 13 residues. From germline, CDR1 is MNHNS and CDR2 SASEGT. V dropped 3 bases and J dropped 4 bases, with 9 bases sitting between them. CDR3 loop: CASSEVGSTEAFF. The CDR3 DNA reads TGTGCCAGCAGTGAGGTGGGGAGCACTGAAGCTTTCTTT.

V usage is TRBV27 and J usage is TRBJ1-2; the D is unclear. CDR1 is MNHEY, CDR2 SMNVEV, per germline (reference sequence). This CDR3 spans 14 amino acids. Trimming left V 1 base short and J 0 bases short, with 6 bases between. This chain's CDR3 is CASSLYGANYGYTF. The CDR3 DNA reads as TGTGCCAGCAGTTTATACGGAGCTAACTATGGCTACACCTTC.

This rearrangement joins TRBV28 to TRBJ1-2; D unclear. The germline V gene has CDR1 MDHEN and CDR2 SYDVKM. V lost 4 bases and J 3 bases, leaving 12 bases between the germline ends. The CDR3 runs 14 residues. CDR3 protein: CASSYGEVYYGYTF. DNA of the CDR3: TGTGCCAGCAGTTACGGCGAGGTGTACTATGGCTACACCTTC.

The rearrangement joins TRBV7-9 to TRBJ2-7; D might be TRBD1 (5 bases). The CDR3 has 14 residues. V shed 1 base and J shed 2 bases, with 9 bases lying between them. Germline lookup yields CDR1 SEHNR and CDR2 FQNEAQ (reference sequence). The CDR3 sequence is CASSLEDKAYEQYF. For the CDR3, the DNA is TGTGCCAGCAGCTTAGAGGACAAGGCCTACGAGCAGTACTTC.

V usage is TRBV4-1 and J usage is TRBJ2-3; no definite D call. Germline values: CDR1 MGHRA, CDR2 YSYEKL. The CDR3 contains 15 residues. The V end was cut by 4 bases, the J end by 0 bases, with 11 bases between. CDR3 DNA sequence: TGCGCCAGCAGCCCTCTCTATGCTAGCACAGATACGCAGTATTTT. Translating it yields CASSPLYASTDTQYF.

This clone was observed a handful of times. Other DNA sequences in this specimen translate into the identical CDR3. The DNA of the CDR3 is TGTGCCAGCAGCGTAGCCGGCACAGATACGCAGTATTTT. It yields the protein CASSVAGTDTQYF. The chain links TRBV9 to TRBJ2-3; D unclear. CDR1 is SGDLS, CDR2 YYNGEE, per germline. There are 13 residues in the CDR3. Trimming took 0 bases from V and 1 from J, leaving 3 bases between them.

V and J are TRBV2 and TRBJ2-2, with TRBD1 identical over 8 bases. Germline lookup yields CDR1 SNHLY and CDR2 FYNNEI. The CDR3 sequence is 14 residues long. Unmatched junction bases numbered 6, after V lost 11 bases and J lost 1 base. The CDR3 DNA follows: TGTGCCGACAGACAGGGGTTGAACACCGGGGAGCTGTTTTTT. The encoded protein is CADRQGLNTGELFF.

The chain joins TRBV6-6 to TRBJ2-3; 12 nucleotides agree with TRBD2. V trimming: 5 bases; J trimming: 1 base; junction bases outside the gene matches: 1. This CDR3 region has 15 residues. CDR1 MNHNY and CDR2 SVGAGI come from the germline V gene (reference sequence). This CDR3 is CASSLAGGRTDTQYF. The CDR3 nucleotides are TGTGCCAGCAGTCTAGCGGGAGGGCGCACAGATACGCAGTATTTT.

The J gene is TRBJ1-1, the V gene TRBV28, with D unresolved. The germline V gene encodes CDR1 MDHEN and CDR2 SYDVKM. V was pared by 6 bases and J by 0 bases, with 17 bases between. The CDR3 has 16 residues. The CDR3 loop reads CASRPRESEVNTEAFF. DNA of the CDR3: TGTGCCAGCAGGCCTCGAGAAAGCGAGGTGAACACTGAAGCTTTCTTT.

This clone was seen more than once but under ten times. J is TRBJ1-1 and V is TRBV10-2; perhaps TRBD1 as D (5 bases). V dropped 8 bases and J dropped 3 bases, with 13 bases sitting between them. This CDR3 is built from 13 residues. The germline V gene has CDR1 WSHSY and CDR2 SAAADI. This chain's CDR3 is CASQKEGHTEAFF. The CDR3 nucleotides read TGCGCCAGCCAGAAGGAGGGACACACTGAAGCTTTCTTT.

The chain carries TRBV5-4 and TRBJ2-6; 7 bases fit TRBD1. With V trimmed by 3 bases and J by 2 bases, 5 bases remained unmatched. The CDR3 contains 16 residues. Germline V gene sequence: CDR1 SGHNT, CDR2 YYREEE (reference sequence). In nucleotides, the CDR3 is TGTGCCAGCAGCTCGAACAGGGGAGCTGGGGCCAACGTCCTGACTTTC. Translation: CASSSNRGAGANVLTF.

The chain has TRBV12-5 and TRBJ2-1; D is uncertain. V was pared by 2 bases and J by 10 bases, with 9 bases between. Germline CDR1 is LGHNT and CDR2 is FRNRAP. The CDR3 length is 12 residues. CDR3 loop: CASGLRSREQFF. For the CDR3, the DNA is TGTGCTAGTGGTTTGAGGAGTCGAGAGCAGTTCTTC. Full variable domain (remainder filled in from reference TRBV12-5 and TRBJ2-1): DARVTQTPRHKVTEMGQEVTMRCQPILGHNTVFWYRQTMMQGLELLAYFRNRAPLDDSGMPKDRFSAEMPDATLATLKIQPSEPRDSAVYFCASGLRSREQFFGPGTRLTVL.

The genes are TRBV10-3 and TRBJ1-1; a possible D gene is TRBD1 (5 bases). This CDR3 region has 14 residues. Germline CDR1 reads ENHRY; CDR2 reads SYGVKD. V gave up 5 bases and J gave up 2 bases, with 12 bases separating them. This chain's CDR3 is CAISSQGFNTEAFF. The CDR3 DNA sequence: TGTGCCATCAGTAGTCAGGGTTTCAACACTGAAGCTTTCTTT.

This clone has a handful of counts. CDR3 residues: CASTGQGSRNYGYTF. CDR3 sequence (DNA): TGTGCCAGCACGGGACAGGGATCTAGGAACTATGGCTACACCTTC. This chain connects TRBV28 to TRBJ1-2, with 9 bases fitting TRBD1. CDR1 is MDHEN and CDR2 is SYDVKM in the germline V gene. The CDR3 consists of 15 residues. V was pared by 7 bases and J by 2 bases, with 8 bases of the junction left unmatched.

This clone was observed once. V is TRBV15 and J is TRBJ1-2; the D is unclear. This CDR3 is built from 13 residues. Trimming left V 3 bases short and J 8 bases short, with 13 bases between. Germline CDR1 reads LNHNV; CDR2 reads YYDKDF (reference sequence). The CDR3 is CATSSWLSSGYTF. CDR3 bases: TGTGCCACCAGCAGCTGGCTCAGTTCGGGCTACACCTTC.

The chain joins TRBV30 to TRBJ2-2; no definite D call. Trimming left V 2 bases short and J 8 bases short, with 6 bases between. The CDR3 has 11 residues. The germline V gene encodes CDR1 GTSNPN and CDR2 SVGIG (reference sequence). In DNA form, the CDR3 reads TGTGCCTGGAGTACCAGAGGGGAGCTGTTTTTT. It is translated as CAWSTRGELFF. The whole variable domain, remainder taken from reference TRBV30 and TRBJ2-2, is SQTIHQWPATLVQPVGSPLSLECTVEGTSNPNLYWYRQAAGRGLQLLFYSVGIGQISSEVPQNLSASRPQDRQFILSSKKLLLSDSGFYLCAWSTRGELFFGEGSRLTVL.

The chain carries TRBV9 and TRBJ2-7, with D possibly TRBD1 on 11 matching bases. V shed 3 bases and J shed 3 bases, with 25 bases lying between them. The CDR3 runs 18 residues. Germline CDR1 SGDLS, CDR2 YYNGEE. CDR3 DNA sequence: TGTGCCAGCAGCGGGGGACAGGGGGGTGCTAGCGGGAGCTACGAGCAGTACTTC. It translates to CASSGGQGGASGSYEQYF.

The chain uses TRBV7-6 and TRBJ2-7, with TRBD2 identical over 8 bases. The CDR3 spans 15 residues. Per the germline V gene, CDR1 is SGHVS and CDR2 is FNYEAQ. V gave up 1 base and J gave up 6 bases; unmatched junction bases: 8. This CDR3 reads CASSLEELAVSEQYF. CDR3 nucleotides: TGTGCCAGCAGCTTAGAAGAACTAGCGGTCTCCGAGCAGTACTTC.

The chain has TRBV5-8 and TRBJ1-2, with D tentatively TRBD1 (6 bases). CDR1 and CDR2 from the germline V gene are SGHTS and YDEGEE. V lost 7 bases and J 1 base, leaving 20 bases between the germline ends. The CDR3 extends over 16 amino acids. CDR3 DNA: TGTGCCAGCGTAAACAGGGTTACGTCTATTAACTATGGCTACACCTTC. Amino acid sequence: CASVNRVTSINYGYTF.

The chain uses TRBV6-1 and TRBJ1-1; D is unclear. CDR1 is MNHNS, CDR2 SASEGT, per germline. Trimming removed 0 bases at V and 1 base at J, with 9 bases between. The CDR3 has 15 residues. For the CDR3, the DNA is TGTGCCAGCAGTGAAGCATTTACCGGGAACACTGAAGCTTTCTTT. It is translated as CASSEAFTGNTEAFF.

The CDR3 DNA reads as TGTGCCAGCAGTGAGGAGCGACTAGCGGGAGCCGGAGATACGCAGTATTTT. As protein: CASSEERLAGAGDTQYF. V is TRBV2 and J is TRBJ2-3; 12 bases are shared with TRBD2. From germline, CDR1 is SNHLY and CDR2 FYNNEI. Trimming at V came to 3 bases and at J to 5 bases, leaving 9 bases not matched to a gene. The CDR3 has 17 residues.

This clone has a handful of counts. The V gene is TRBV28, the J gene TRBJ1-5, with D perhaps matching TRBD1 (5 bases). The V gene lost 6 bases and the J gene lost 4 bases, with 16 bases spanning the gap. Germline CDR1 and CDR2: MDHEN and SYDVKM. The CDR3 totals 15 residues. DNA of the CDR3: TGTGCCAGCAGCCCCGCGGGGCTGGGGAATCAGCCCCAGCATTTT. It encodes CASSPAGLGNQPQHF.

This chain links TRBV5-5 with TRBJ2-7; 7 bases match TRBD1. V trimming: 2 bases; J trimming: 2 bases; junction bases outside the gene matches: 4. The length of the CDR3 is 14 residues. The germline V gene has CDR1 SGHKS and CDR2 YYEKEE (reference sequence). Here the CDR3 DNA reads TGTGCCAGCAGCTTAGGACAGGTAGCCTACGAGCAGTACTTC. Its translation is CASSLGQVAYEQYF. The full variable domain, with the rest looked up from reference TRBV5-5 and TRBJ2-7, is DAGVTQSPTHLIKTRGQQVTLRCSPISGHKSVSWYQQVLGQGPQFIFQYYEKEERGRGNFPDRFSARQFPNYSSELNVNALLLGDSALYLCASSLGQVAYEQYFGPGTRLTVT.

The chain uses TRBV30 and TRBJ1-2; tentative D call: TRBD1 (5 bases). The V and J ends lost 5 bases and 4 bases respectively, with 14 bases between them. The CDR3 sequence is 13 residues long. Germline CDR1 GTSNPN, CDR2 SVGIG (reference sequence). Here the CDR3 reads CAWESRQPYGYTF. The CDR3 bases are TGTGCCTGGGAATCGAGACAGCCCTATGGCTACACCTTC.